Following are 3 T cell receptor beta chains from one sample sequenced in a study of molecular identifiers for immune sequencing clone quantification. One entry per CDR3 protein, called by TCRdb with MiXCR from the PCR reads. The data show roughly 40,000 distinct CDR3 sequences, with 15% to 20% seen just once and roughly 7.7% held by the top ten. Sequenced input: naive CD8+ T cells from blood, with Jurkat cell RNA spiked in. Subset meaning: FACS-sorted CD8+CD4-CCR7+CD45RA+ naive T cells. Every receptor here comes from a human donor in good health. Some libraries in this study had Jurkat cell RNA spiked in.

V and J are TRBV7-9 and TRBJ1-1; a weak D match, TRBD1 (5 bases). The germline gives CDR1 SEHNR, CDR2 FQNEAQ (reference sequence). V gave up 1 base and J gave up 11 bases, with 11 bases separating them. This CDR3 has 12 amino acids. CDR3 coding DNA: TGTGCCAGCAGCTTAGGGACATTCGGCGCTTTCTTT. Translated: CASSLGTFGAFF. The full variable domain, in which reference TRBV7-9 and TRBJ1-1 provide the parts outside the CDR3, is DTGVSQNPRHKITKRGQNVTFRCDPISEHNRLYWYRQTLGQGPEFLTYFQNEAQLEKSRLLSDRFSAERPKGSFSTLEIQRTEQGDSAMYLCASSLGTFGAFFGQGTRLTVV.

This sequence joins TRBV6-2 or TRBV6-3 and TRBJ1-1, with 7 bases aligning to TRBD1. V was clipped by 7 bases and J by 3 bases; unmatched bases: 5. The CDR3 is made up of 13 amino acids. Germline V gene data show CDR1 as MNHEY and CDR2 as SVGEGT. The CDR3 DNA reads TGTGCCAGCAATGACAGGGAGGACACTGAAGCTTTCTTT. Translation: CASNDREDTEAFF.

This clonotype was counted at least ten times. The CDR3 spells CATSDSVGTGPWNEQFF. DNA of the CDR3: TGTGCCACCAGTGATTCGGTGGGAACAGGGCCCTGGAATGAGCAGTTCTTC. The chain couples TRBV24-1 to TRBJ2-1, with a tentative D call TRBD1 (6 bases). CDR3 length equals 17 residues. Trimming shortened V by 2 bases and J by 7 bases, and 20 bases separated the two germline ends. Germline CDR1 reads KGHDR; CDR2 reads SFDVKD.